This is a list of T cell receptor beta chains from one sample in a study of blood T cells in healthy people across ages. TCRdb itself ran the 5' RACE reads through MiXCR, one entry per CDR3 protein. Found here are 380,000 or so distinct CDR3 sequences, 50% to 60% of them singletons; the top ten hold under 65%. The sequenced sample consisted of blood. The receptors stem from a man aged 55 to 70 in good health. Both conserved end residues are trimmed from each CDR3.

V	J	CDR3
TRBV12-3/TRBV12-4	.	ASSPPGLAAKETQY
TRBV10-3	TRBJ2-5	AISGDGMGETQY
TRBV20-1	TRBJ1-5	SARTAYSNQPQH
TRBV3-1	TRBJ2-5	ASSHSSGGETQY
TRBV12-3/TRBV12-4	TRBJ2-3	ASSPHGGSTDTQY
TRBV27	TRBJ2-3	ASTPIGSGALGTQY
TRBV2	TRBJ2-7	ASGWAGGYEQY
TRBV11-2	.	ASSLGGGTSYNEQY
TRBV5-6	TRBJ1-6	ASIRQGAYGSPLH
TRBV29-1	TRBJ2-1	SVGRLGNEQF
TRBV20-1	TRBJ1-5	SAREGGWQPQH
TRBV4-2	TRBJ2-3	ASSRSTGGSDTQY
TRBV9	TRBJ2-3	ASSYSGVYTDTQY
TRBV29-1	TRBJ2-3	SVGDFTDTQY